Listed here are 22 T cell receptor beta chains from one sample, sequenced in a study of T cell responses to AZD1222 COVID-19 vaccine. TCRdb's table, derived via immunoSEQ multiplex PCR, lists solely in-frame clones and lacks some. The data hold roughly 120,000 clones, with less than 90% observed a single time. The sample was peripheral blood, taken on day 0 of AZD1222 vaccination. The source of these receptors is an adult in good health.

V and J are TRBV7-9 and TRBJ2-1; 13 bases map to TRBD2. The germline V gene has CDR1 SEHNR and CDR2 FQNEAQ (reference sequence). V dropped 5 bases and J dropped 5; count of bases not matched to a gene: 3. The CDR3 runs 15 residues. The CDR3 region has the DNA TGTGCCAGCAGCATACTAGCGGGAGGGGACAATGAGCAGTTCTTC. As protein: CASSILAGGDNEQFF.

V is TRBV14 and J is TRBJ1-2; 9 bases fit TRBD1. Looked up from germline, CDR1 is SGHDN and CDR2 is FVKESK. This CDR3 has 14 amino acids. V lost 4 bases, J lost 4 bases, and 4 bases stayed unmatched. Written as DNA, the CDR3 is TGTGCCAGCAGCCTCGACAGGGGGACCTATGGCTACACCTTC. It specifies CASSLDRGTYGYTF.

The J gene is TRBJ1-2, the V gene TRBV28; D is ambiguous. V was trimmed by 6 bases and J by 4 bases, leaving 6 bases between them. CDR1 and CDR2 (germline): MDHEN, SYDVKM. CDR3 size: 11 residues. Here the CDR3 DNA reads TGTGCCAGCAGGGAGGGCTATGGCTACACCTTC. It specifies CASREGYGYTF.

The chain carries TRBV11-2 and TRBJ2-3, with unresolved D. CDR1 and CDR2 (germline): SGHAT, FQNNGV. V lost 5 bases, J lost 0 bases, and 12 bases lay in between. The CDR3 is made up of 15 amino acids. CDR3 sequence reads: CASSNVRSSTDTQYF. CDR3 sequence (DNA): TGTGCCAGCAGCAACGTTAGAAGCAGCACAGATACGCAGTATTTT.

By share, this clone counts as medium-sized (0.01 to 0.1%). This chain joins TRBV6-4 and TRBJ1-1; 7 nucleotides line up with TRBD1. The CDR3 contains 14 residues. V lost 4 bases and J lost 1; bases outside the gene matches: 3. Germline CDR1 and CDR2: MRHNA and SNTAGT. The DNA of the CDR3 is TGTGCCAGCAGTGCTACAGGGGAGAACACTGAAGCTTTCTTT. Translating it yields CASSATGENTEAFF.

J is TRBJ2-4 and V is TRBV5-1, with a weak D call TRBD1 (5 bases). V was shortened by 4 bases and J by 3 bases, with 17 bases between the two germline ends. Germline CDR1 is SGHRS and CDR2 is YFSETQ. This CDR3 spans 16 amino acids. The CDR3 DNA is TGCGCCAGCAGCATGGGGTCCAGGGCCGACAAAAACATTCAGTACTTC. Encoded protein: CASSMGSRADKNIQYF.

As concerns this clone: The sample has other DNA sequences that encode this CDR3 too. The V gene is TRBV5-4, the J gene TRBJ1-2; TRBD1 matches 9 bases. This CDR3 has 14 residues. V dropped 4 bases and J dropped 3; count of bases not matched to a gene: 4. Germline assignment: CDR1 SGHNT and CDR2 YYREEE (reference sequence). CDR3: CASSLQGADYGYTF. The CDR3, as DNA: TGTGCCAGCAGCCTACAGGGGGCTGACTATGGCTACACCTTC.

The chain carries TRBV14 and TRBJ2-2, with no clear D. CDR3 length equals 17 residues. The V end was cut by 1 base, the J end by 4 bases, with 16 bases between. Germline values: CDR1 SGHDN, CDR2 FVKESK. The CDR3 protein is CASSQVANFLSTGELFF. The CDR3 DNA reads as TGTGCCAGCAGCCAAGTAGCCAACTTCTTAAGCACCGGGGAGCTGTTTTTT.

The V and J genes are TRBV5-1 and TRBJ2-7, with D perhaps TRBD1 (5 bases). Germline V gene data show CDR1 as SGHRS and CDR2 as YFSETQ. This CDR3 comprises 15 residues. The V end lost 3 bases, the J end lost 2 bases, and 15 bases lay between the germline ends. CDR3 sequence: CASSWGQGSTYEQYF. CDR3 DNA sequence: TGCGCCAGCAGCTGGGGCCAGGGATCGACCTACGAGCAGTACTTC.

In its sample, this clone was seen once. CDR3 in amino acids: CASVRGSEAFF. CDR3 bases: TGTGCCAGCGTCCGAGGTAGTGAAGCTTTCTTT. The rearrangement joins TRBV2 to TRBJ1-1; the D is unclear. This CDR3 is 11 amino acids long. CDR1 and CDR2 (germline): SNHLY, FYNNEI. V was pared by 8 bases and J by 7 bases, with 11 bases between.

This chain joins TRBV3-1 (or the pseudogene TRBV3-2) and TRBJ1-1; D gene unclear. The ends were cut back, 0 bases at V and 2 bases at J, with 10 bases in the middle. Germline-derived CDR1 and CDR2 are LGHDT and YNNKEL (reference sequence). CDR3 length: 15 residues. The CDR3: CASSQDGGFNTEAFF. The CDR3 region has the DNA TGTGCCAGCAGCCAAGATGGAGGGTTTAACACTGAAGCTTTCTTT.

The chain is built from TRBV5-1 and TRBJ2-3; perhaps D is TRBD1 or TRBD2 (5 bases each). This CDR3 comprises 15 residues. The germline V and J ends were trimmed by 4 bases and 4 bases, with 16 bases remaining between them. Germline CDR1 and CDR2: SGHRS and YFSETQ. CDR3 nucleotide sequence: TGCGCCAGCAGCGTGAGAGGGCAGGGAGCAGATACGCAGTATTTT. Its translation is CASSVRGQGADTQYF.

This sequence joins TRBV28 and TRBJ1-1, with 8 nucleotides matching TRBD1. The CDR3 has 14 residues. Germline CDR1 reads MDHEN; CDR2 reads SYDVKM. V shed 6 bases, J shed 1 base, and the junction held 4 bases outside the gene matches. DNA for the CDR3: TGTGCCAGCAGAACAGGGGGAAGGAACACTGAAGCTTTCTTT. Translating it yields CASRTGGRNTEAFF.

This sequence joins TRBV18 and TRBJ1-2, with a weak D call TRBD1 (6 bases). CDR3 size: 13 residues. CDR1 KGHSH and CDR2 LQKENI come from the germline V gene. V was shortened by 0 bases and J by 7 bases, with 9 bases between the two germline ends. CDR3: CASSPPGTFGYTF. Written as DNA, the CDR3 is TGTGCCAGCTCACCACCAGGGACATTTGGCTACACCTTC.

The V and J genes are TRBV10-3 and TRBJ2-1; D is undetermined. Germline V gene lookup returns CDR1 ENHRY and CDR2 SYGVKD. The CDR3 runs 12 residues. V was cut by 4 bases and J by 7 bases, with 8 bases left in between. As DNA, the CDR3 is TGTGCCATCAGTGGAGAGGCTAATGAGCAGTTCTTC. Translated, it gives CAISGEANEQFF.

CDR3 amino acids: CAWGAGMVGAGNTIYF. The CDR3 DNA follows: TGTGCCTGGGGAGCCGGGATGGTTGGAGCTGGAAACACCATATATTTT. The chain combines TRBV30 with TRBJ1-3, with D hard to call. Per germline, CDR1 GTSNPN and CDR2 SVGIG (reference sequence). The ends were cut back, 5 bases at V and 2 bases at J, with 19 bases in the middle. This CDR3 is 16 amino acids long. The full variable domain, with the rest looked up from reference TRBV30 and TRBJ1-3, is SQTIHQWPATLVQPVGSPLSLECTVEGTSNPNLYWYRQAAGRGLQLLFYSVGIGQISSEVPQNLSASRPQDRQFILSSKKLLLSDSGFYLCAWGAGMVGAGNTIYFGEGSWLTVV.

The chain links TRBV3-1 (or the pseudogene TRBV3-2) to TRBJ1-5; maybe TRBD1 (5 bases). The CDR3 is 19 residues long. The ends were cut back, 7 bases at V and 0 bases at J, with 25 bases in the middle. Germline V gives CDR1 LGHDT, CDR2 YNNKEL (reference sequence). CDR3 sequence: CASIDLSDSGMASNQPQHF. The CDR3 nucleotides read TGTGCCAGCATCGATCTGTCCGACAGTGGAATGGCTAGCAATCAGCCCCAGCATTTT.

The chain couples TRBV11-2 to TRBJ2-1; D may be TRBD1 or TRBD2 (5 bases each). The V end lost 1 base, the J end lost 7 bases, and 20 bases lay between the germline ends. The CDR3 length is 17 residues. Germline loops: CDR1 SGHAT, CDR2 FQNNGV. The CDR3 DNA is TGTGCCAGCAGCTTAGCACCCCGAGGGGTCAGGCAGAATGAGCAGTTCTTC. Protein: CASSLAPRGVRQNEQFF.

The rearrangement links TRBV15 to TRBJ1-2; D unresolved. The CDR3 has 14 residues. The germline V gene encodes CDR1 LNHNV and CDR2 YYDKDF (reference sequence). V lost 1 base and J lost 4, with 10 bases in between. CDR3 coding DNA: TGTGCCACCAGCAGAGGTGGCAGCCCCTATGGCTACACCTTC. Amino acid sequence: CATSRGGSPYGYTF.

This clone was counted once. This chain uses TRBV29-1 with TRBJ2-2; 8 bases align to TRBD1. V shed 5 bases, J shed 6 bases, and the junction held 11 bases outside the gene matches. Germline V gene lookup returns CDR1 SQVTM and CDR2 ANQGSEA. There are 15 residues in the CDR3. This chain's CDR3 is CSVRTDRGVAGELFF. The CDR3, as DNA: TGCAGCGTTCGGACTGACAGGGGCGTCGCCGGGGAGCTGTTTTTT.

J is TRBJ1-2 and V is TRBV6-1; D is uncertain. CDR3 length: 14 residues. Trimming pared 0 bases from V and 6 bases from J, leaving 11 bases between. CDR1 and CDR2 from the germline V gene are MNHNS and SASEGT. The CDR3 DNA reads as TGTGCCAGCAGTGAAGCTACCAGGAGGGATGGCTACACCTTC. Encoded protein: CASSEATRRDGYTF.

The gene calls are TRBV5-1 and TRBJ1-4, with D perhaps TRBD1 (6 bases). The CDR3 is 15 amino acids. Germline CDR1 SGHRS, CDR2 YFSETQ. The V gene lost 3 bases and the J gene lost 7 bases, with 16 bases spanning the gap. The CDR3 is CASSSDRGATEKLFF. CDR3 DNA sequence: TGCGCCAGCAGCTCCGACCGGGGGGCGACTGAAAAACTGTTTTTT.